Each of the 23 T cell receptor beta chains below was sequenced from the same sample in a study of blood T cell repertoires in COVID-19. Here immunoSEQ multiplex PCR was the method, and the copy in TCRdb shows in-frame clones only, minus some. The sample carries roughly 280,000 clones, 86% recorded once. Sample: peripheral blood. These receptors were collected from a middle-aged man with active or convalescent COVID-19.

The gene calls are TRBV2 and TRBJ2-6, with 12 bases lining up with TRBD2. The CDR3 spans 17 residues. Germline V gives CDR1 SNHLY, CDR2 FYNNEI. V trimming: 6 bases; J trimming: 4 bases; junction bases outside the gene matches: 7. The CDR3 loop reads CASRELAGGSGANVLTF. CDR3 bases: TGTGCCAGCAGGGAACTAGCGGGAGGTTCCGGGGCCAACGTCCTGACTTTC.

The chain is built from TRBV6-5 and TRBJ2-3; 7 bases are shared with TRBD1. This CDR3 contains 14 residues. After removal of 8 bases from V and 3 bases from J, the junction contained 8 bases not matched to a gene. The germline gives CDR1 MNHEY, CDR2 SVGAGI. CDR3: CASGLTGSTDTQYF. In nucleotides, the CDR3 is TGTGCCAGCGGATTGACAGGGTCAACAGATACGCAGTATTTT.

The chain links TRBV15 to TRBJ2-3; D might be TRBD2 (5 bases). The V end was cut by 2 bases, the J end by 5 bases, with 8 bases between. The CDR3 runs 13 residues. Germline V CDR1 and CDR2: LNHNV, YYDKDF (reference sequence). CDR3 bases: TGTGCCACCAGCAGAAACAGCGGAGATACGCAGTATTTT. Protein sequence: CATSRNSGDTQYF.

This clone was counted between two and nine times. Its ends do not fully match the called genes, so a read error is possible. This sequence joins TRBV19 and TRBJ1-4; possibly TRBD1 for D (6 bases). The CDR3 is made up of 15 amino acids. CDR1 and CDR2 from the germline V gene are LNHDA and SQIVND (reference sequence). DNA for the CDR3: TGTGCCATTAGTCTTACAGGGCGGGCTAATGAAAAACTGTTTTTT. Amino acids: CAISLTGRANEKLFF. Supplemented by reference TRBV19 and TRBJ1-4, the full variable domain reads DGGITQSPKYLFRKEGQNVTLSCEQNLNHDAMYWYRQDPGQGLRLIYYSQIVNDFQKGDIAEGYSVSREKKESFPLTVTSAQKNPTAFYLCAISLTGRANEKLFFGSGTQLSVL.

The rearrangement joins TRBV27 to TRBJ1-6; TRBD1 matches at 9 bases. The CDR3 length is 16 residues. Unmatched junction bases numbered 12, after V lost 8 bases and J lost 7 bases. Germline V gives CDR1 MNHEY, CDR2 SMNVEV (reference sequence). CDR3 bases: TGTGCCAGCTCCAGGTTGATTGGGACAGGGAATTCACCCCTCCACTTT. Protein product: CASSRLIGTGNSPLHF.

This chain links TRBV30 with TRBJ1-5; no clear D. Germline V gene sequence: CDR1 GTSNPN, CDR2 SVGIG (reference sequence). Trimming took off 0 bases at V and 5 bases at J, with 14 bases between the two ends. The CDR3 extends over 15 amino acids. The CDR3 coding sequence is TGTGCCTGGAGTGTCCCAGGCCTTGAAGATCAGCCCCAGCATTTT. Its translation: CAWSVPGLEDQPQHF.

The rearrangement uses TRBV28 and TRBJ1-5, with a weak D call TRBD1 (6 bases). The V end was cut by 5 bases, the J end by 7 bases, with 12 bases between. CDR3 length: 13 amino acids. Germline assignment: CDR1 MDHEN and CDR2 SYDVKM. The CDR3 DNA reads TGTGCCAGCAGTGACCCAGGGGCACAGCCCCAGCATTTT. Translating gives CASSDPGAQPQHF.

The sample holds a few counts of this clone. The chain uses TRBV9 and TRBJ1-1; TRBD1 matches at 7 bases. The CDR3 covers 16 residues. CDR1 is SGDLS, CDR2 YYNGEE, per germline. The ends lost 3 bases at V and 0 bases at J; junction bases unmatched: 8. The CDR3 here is CASSDEPDRVNTEAFF. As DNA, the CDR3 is TGTGCCAGCAGCGATGAACCTGACAGGGTGAACACTGAAGCTTTCTTT.

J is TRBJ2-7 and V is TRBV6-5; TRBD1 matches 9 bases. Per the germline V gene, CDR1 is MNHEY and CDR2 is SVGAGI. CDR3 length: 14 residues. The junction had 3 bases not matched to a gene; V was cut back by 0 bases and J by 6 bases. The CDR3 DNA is TGTGCCAGCAGTTACTCGCCGGACAGGGGCGAGCAGTACTTC. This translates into CASSYSPDRGEQYF.

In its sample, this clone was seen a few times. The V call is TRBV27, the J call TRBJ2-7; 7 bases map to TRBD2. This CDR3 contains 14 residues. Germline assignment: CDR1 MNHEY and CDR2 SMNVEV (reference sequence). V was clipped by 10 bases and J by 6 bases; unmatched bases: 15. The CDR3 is CATRAVPGGIEQYF. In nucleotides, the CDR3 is TGTGCCACCCGCGCGGTCCCGGGGGGTATCGAGCAGTACTTC.

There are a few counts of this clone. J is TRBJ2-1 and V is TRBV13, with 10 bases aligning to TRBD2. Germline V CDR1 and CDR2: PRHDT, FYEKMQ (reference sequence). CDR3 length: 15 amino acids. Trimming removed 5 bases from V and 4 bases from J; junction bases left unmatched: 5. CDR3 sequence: CASSTSSGGYNEQFF. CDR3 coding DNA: TGTGCCAGCAGCACCTCTAGCGGGGGATACAATGAGCAGTTCTTC.

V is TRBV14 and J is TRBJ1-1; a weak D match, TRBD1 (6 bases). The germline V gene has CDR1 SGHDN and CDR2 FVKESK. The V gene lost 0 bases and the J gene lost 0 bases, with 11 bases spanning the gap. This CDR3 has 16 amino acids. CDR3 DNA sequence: TGTGCCAGCAGCCAAGATGGGAAGGGGGTGAACACTGAAGCTTTCTTT. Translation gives CASSQDGKGVNTEAFF. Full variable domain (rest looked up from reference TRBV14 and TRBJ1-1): EAGVTQFPSHSVIEKGQTVTLRCDPISGHDNLYWYRRVMGKEIKFLLHFVKESKQDESGMPNNRFLAERTGGTYSTLKVQPAELEDSGVYFCASSQDGKGVNTEAFFGQGTRLTVV.

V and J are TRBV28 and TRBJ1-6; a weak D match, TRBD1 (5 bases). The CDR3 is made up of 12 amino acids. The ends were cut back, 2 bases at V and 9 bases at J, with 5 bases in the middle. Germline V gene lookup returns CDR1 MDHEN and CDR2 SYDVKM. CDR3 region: CASSLRGSPLHF. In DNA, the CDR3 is TGTGCCAGCAGTTTAAGGGGTTCACCCCTCCACTTT.

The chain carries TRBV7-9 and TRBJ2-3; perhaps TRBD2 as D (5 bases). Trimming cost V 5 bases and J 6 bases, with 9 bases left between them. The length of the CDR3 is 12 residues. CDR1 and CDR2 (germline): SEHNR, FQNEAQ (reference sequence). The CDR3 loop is CASSGSADTQYF. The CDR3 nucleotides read TGTGCCAGCAGCGGTAGCGCGGATACGCAGTATTTT. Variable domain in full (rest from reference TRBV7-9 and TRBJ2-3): DTGVSQNPRHKITKRGQNVTFRCDPISEHNRLYWYRQTLGQGPEFLTYFQNEAQLEKSRLLSDRFSAERPKGSFSTLEIQRTEQGDSAMYLCASSGSADTQYFGPGTRLTVL.

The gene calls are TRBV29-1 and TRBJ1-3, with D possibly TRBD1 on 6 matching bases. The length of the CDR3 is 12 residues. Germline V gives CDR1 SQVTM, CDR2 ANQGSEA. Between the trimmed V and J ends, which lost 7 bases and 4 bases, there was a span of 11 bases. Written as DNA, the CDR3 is TGCAGCGCCGCAGGGGCGGGAAACACCATATATTTT. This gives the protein CSAAGAGNTIYF.

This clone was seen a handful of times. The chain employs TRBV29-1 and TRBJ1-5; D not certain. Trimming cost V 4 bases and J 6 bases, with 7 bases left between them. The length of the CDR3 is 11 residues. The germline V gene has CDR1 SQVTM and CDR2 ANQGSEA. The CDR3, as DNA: TGCAGCGTTGGGGAGAGTCAGCCCCAGCATTTT. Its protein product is CSVGESQPQHF.

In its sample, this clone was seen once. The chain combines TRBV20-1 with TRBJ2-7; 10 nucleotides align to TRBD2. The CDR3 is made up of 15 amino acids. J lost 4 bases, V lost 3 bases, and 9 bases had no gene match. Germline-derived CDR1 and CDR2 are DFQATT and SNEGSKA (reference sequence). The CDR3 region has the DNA TGCAGTGCTAGTCACCCCTCTAGCGGGAGTTACGAGCAGTACTTC. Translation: CSASHPSSGSYEQYF.

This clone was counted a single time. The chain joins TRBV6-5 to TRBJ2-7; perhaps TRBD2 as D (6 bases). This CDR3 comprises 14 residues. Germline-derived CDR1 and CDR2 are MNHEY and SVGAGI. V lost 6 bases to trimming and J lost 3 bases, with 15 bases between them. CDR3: CASSPPSGLYEQYF. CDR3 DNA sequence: TGTGCCAGCAGCCCGCCGAGCGGGCTCTACGAGCAGTACTTC.

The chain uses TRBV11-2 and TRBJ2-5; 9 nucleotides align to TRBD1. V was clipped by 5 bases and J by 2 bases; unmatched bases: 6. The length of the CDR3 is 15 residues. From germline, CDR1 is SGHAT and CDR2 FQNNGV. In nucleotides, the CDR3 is TGTGCCAGCAGCCTCGGGACAGGGACTCAAGAGACCCAGTACTTC. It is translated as CASSLGTGTQETQYF.

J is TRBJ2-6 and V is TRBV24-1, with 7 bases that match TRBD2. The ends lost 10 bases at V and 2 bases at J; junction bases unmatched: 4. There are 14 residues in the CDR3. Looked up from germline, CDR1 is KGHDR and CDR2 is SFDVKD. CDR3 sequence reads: CATAGAAGANVLTF. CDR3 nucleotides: TGTGCCACGGCGGGAGCGGCTGGGGCCAACGTCCTGACTTTC.

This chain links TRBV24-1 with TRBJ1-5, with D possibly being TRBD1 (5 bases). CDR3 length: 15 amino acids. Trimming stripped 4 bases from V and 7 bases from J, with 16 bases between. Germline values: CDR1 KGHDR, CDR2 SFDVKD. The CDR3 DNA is TGTGCCACCAGTGAGGCCGGGGGTTCTGGGCAGCCCCAGCATTTT. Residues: CATSEAGGSGQPQHF.

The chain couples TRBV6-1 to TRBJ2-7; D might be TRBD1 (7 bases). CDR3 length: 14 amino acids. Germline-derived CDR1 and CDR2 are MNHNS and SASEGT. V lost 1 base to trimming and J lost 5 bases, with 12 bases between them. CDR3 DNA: TGTGCCAGCAGTGAAGTTGACAGGGAGGACGAGCAGTACTTC. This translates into CASSEVDREDEQYF.

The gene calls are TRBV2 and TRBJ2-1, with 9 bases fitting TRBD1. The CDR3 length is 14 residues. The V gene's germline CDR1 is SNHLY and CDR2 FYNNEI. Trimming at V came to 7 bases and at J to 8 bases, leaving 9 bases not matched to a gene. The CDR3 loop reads CASTDRGQMDEQFF. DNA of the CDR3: TGTGCCAGCACGGACAGGGGTCAGATGGATGAGCAGTTCTTC.